This entry lists 28 T cell receptor beta chains sequenced from one sample in a study of beta chain features in type 1 diabetes. For these TCRs, the target antigens are not known. Points from the study as a whole: Shortening of TCRB CDR3s, moderate but significant, appeared in all four CD4+ subsets of Type 1 diabetes patients.

Reverse transcribing all isolated RNA meant expressed TCRB transcripts were sequenced. The data were produced by immunoSEQ multiplex PCR, yet TCRdb's version contains in-frame clones alone and is incomplete. Among some 360,000 clones listed, 9.5% to 10% were seen once. Sample: central memory CD4+ T cells from blood. These receptor sequences come from a man aged 25-40 years with type 1 diabetes.

The chain uses TRBV19 and TRBJ1-2; no firm D call. CDR1 LNHDA and CDR2 SQIVND come from the germline V gene (reference sequence). The V end lost 0 bases, the J end lost 8 bases, and 10 bases lay between the germline ends. The CDR3 totals 13 residues. The CDR3 loop is CASSIDWSSGYTF. The CDR3 DNA reads as TGTGCCAGTAGTATAGATTGGTCGTCCGGCTACACCTTC. Using reference TRBV19 and TRBJ1-2 for the parts outside the CDR3, the full variable domain is DGGITQSPKYLFRKEGQNVTLSCEQNLNHDAMYWYRQDPGQGLRLIYYSQIVNDFQKGDIAEGYSVSREKKESFPLTVTSAQKNPTAFYLCASSIDWSSGYTFGSGTRLTVV.

There are a few counts of this clone. The chain joins TRBV4-1 to TRBJ1-2; TRBD1 might be the D (6 bases). The CDR3 totals 14 residues. Germline values: CDR1 MGHRA, CDR2 YSYEKL. V was cut by 1 base and J by 4 bases, with 10 bases left in between. The chain's CDR3 is CASSQVQGSYGYTF. The CDR3 DNA sequence: TGCGCCAGCAGCCAAGTACAGGGTAGCTATGGCTACACCTTC.

A few counts support this clone. The chain is built from TRBV5-4 and TRBJ2-3; 12 bases line up with TRBD2. The trim removed 4 bases at V and 6 bases at J, leaving 12 bases unmatched. Germline CDR1 SGHNT, CDR2 YYREEE (reference sequence). This CDR3 has 17 amino acids. The CDR3 is CASSRTSGRSIADTQYF. The CDR3 bases are TGTGCCAGCAGCCGAACTAGCGGGAGGAGTATAGCGGATACGCAGTATTTT. Filled out from reference TRBV5-4 and TRBJ2-3, the complete variable domain reads ETGVTQSPTHLIKTRGQQVTLRCSSQSGHNTVSWYQQALGQGPQFIFQYYREEENGRGNFPPRFSGLQFPNYSSELNVNALELDDSALYLCASSRTSGRSIADTQYFGPGTRLTVL.

This chain joins TRBV18 and TRBJ1-2; unclear D gene. This CDR3 region has 14 residues. Trimming removed 4 bases at V and 2 bases at J, with 11 bases between. Germline V gene lookup returns CDR1 KGHSH and CDR2 LQKENI. The CDR3 DNA follows: TGTGCCAGCTCACAGGGATCGTTGAACTATGGCTACACCTTC. Its translation: CASSQGSLNYGYTF.

J is TRBJ1-5 and V is TRBV6-5; maybe TRBD1 (5 bases). This CDR3 contains 13 residues. Per germline, CDR1 MNHEY and CDR2 SVGAGI. V shed 4 bases and J shed 7 bases, with 11 bases lying between them. The CDR3 DNA reads as TGTGCCAGCAGTTCCCAGGGTTGGCAGCCCCAGCATTTT. Its protein is CASSSQGWQPQHF.

Only a few counts were recorded for this clone. Other DNA sequences in the sample encode the same CDR3. The chain has TRBV9 and TRBJ1-1; D remains unclear. This CDR3 region has 13 residues. CDR1 is SGDLS and CDR2 is YYNGEE in the germline V gene. The ends were cut back, 3 bases at V and 0 bases at J, with 6 bases in the middle. The CDR3 loop reads CASSAAMNTEAFF. The CDR3 bases are TGTGCCAGCAGCGCAGCCATGAACACTGAAGCTTTCTTT.

This clone was observed a handful of times. The chain joins TRBV2 to TRBJ1-4; D gene ambiguous. Germline values: CDR1 SNHLY, CDR2 FYNNEI. The ends were cut back, 6 bases at V and 7 bases at J, with 15 bases in the middle. The CDR3 is 14 amino acids. The DNA of the CDR3 is TGTGCCAGCAGCCTAGGGAGTTTTGGTGAAAAACTGTTTTTT. Its protein is CASSLGSFGEKLFF.

The V gene is TRBV4-1, the J gene TRBJ2-7; no reliable D call. This CDR3 has 15 residues. In germline, CDR1 is MGHRA, CDR2 YSYEKL. V dropped 4 bases and J dropped 2 bases, with 15 bases sitting between them. This CDR3 is CASSPKLRNTYEQYF. In DNA, the CDR3 is TGCGCCAGCAGCCCCAAATTGCGGAACACCTACGAGCAGTACTTC.

The sample holds a few counts of this clone. This chain joins TRBV5-1 and TRBJ1-1; 11 nucleotides align to TRBD1. Unmatched junction bases numbered 11, after V lost 0 bases and J lost 4 bases. The CDR3 is made up of 18 amino acids. Germline V gene data show CDR1 as SGHRS and CDR2 as YFSETQ. CDR3 nucleotide sequence: TGCGCCAGCAGCTTGGCCTTACTATCCGGGACAGGGGGCACTGAAGCTTTCTTT. Translating it yields CASSLALLSGTGGTEAFF.

This clone was picked up a small number of times. The rearrangement links TRBV14 to TRBJ2-2, with 9 bases lining up with TRBD1. Germline CDR1 is SGHDN and CDR2 is FVKESK. The CDR3 runs 16 residues. With 4 bases clipped from V and 5 bases from J, the junction kept 8 bases outside the gene matches. CDR3 sequence: CASSPPGTGRTGELFF. CDR3 in DNA: TGTGCCAGCAGCCCTCCCGGGACAGGGCGAACCGGGGAGCTGTTTTTT.

This clone has only a few counts. The genes are TRBV19 and TRBJ1-2; TRBD1 matches at 8 bases. The germline V gene encodes CDR1 LNHDA and CDR2 SQIVND (reference sequence). V shed 7 bases and J 5 bases; nucleotides not matched to a gene: 12. The CDR3 is 15 amino acids. The CDR3 DNA sequence: TGTGCCAGTACCCTTCAGGGGGCGATGATATATGGCTACACCTTC. It is translated as CASTLQGAMIYGYTF.

On this clone: One junction end disagrees with the germline gene, perhaps due to a read error. V gene TRBV15 combines with J gene TRBJ1-1; no clear D. This CDR3 region has 14 residues. The germline V gene encodes CDR1 LNHNV and CDR2 YYDKDF (reference sequence). The CDR3 sequence is CATSIWSLKTEAFF. The DNA for the CDR3 is TGTGCCACCAGCATATGGTCGTTGAAGACTGAAGCTTTCTTT.

J is TRBJ1-4 and V is TRBV2; D may be TRBD1 (5 bases). Per the germline V gene, CDR1 is SNHLY and CDR2 is FYNNEI. This CDR3 contains 13 residues. V gave up 6 bases and J gave up 8 bases, with 13 bases separating them. The CDR3 sequence is CASRPGTVEKLFF. The DNA for the CDR3 is TGTGCCAGCAGGCCCGGGACCGTCGAAAAACTGTTTTTT.

There are many counts of this clone. The chain carries TRBV14 and TRBJ2-4; 7 nucleotides match TRBD1. CDR3 length: 14 residues. With V trimmed by 2 bases and J by 6 bases, 4 bases remained unmatched. Germline V gene sequence: CDR1 SGHDN, CDR2 FVKESK. CDR3 sequence reads: CASSQIQGINIQYF. In DNA form, the CDR3 reads TGTGCCAGCAGCCAAATACAGGGGATAAACATTCAGTACTTC.

V gene TRBV6-1 combines with J gene TRBJ2-5, with 11 positions matching TRBD1. This CDR3 is built from 14 residues. J gave up 5 bases and V 8 bases, and 7 bases lay outside the gene matches. CDR1 is MNHNS and CDR2 is SASEGT in the germline V gene. Written as DNA, the CDR3 is TGTGCCAGCTATGGGACAGGGGGAGAGGAGACCCAGTACTTC. Protein: CASYGTGGEETQYF.

The chain is built from TRBV6-4 and TRBJ1-5; a weak D match, TRBD1 (5 bases). From germline, CDR1 is MRHNA and CDR2 SNTAGT. V lost 5 bases and J 7 bases, leaving 12 bases between the germline ends. The CDR3 covers 13 residues. The chain's CDR3 is CASSQGGWQPQHF. The CDR3 DNA reads TGTGCCAGCAGTCAGGGTGGCTGGCAGCCCCAGCATTTT.

This clone was seen only a few times. The chain recombines TRBV28 with TRBJ2-5; D tentatively fits TRBD1 or TRBD2 (5 bases each). The V end was cut by 5 bases, the J end by 0 bases, with 16 bases between. This CDR3 contains 16 residues. Germline CDR1 MDHEN, CDR2 SYDVKM. Here the CDR3 DNA reads TGTGCCAGCAGTACGGTTATGGGGGAGTACCAAGAGACCCAGTACTTC. It yields the protein CASSTVMGEYQETQYF.

The chain employs TRBV30 and TRBJ1-1, with D uncertain. The CDR3 contains 12 residues. Trimming removed 4 bases at V and 3 bases at J, with 9 bases between. Germline V gives CDR1 GTSNPN, CDR2 SVGIG (reference sequence). CDR3: CAWKDLYTEAFF. In nucleotides, the CDR3 is TGTGCCTGGAAAGACTTATACACTGAAGCTTTCTTT.

This clone appeared a few times. This chain links TRBV6-1 with TRBJ2-3, with D uncertain. Trimming took off 6 bases at V and 2 bases at J, with 15 bases between the two ends. The germline gives CDR1 MNHNS, CDR2 SASEGT. This CDR3 has 15 amino acids. CDR3: CASSPSRWITDTQYF. The CDR3 DNA reads as TGTGCCAGCAGCCCTTCAAGGTGGATCACAGATACGCAGTATTTT.

This clone turned up a few times. CDR3 loop: CASSSGTSGRYYEQYF. CDR3 DNA sequence: TGTGCCAGCAGTTCTGGGACTAGCGGGAGGTACTACGAGCAGTACTTC. The V call is TRBV28, the J call TRBJ2-7; 15 bases line up with TRBD2. From germline, CDR1 is MDHEN and CDR2 SYDVKM. The CDR3 consists of 16 residues. The ends lost 4 bases at V and 3 bases at J; junction bases unmatched: 4.

The table lists this clone with a few counts. The V call is TRBV5-1, the J call TRBJ2-7, with TRBD2 matching over 11 bases. The CDR3 is 16 amino acids. Per the germline V gene, CDR1 is SGHRS and CDR2 is YFSETQ. V was pared by 4 bases and J by 2 bases, with 8 bases of the junction left unmatched. The CDR3 loop is CASSRGTSGYTYEQYF. In DNA, the CDR3 is TGCGCCAGCAGCAGAGGGACTAGCGGCTATACCTACGAGCAGTACTTC.

The chain couples TRBV19 to TRBJ1-5; a weak D match, TRBD1 (6 bases). V was pared by 7 bases and J by 2 bases, with 12 bases between. The germline V gene encodes CDR1 LNHDA and CDR2 SQIVND (reference sequence). CDR3 length: 14 amino acids. The CDR3 here is CASTGGAGNQPQHF. CDR3 bases: TGTGCCAGTACCGGGGGCGCGGGCAATCAGCCCCAGCATTTT. Full variable domain (outside the CDR3, taken from reference TRBV19 and TRBJ1-5): DGGITQSPKYLFRKEGQNVTLSCEQNLNHDAMYWYRQDPGQGLRLIYYSQIVNDFQKGDIAEGYSVSREKKESFPLTVTSAQKNPTAFYLCASTGGAGNQPQHFGDGTRLSIL.

DNA of the CDR3: TGTGCCAGCAGCGTCGGGGAGTCCTACGAGCAGTACTTC. Its translation: CASSVGESYEQYF. V is TRBV9 and J is TRBJ2-7; D possibly corresponds to TRBD2 (5 bases). The CDR3 covers 13 residues. Between the trimmed V and J ends, which lost 2 bases and 1 base, there was a span of 7 bases. In germline, CDR1 is SGDLS, CDR2 YYNGEE.

The genes are TRBV28 and TRBJ1-2; D is unclear. From germline, CDR1 is MDHEN and CDR2 SYDVKM. This CDR3 is built from 16 residues. V was clipped by 6 bases and J by 4 bases, with 21 bases between them. The CDR3 loop is CASRGTSGSPLYGYTF. Written as DNA, the CDR3 is TGTGCCAGCAGGGGAACGTCAGGTAGCCCCCTCTATGGCTACACCTTC.

J is TRBJ1-2 and V is TRBV28; 8 bases fit TRBD1. The CDR3 extends over 13 amino acids. Germline lookup yields CDR1 MDHEN and CDR2 SYDVKM. V lost 6 bases, J lost 7 bases, and 7 bases stayed unmatched. The DNA of the CDR3 is TGTGCCAGCAGCTCAGGGGGCGTCGGTGGCTACACCTTC. Amino acid sequence: CASSSGGVGGYTF.

This clone was counted a few times. The chain recombines TRBV18 with TRBJ2-7; TRBD2 matches at 9 bases. Germline V gives CDR1 KGHSH, CDR2 LQKENI. The CDR3 contains 14 residues. V was pared by 0 bases and J by 4 bases, with 1 base of the junction left unmatched. The CDR3 spells CASSPPTSGYEQYF. The CDR3 region has the DNA TGTGCCAGCTCACCACCGACTAGCGGATACGAGCAGTACTTC.

The chain couples TRBV4-3 to TRBJ1-5, with D uncertain. Germline V gives CDR1 LGHNA, CDR2 YSLEER. V lost 1 base to trimming and J lost 5 bases, with 6 bases between them. This CDR3 is 13 amino acids long. The chain's CDR3 is CASSQGEDQPQHF. CDR3 bases: TGCGCCAGCAGCCAAGGAGAAGATCAGCCCCAGCATTTT.

The chain combines TRBV6-1 with TRBJ2-3, with D unresolved. CDR3 length equals 13 residues. Germline CDR1 MNHNS, CDR2 SASEGT. Trimming took 0 bases from V and 5 from J, leaving 6 bases between them. The CDR3 nucleotides read TGTGCCAGCAGTGAAGCAGGAGAAGATACGCAGTATTTT. It translates to CASSEAGEDTQYF.